These 20 T cell receptor beta chains originate from one sample sequenced in a study of blood T cell repertoires in COVID-19. The data were produced by immunoSEQ multiplex PCR, yet TCRdb's version contains in-frame clones alone and is incomplete. This sample has about 200,000 clones; about 94% occur once, and the top ten carry 0.8% to 1%. Material for sequencing was peripheral blood. The receptor source for this set is a man in his sixties with COVID-19, enrolled during active disease.

In nucleotides, the CDR3 is TGTGCCAGTAGTATTCTGTCAGGGAGCAATCAGCCCCAGCATTTT. The encoded protein is CASSILSGSNQPQHF. J is TRBJ1-5 and V is TRBV19, with a possible D match to TRBD1 (5 bases). Germline CDR1 is LNHDA and CDR2 is SQIVND (reference sequence). The CDR3 spans 15 residues. With 3 bases removed from V and 1 base from J, the gap between germline ends came to 10 bases.

V gene TRBV27 combines with J gene TRBJ2-7; TRBD1 might be the D (6 bases). Deletions cut 3 bases from V and 3 bases from J, with 15 bases between. Looked up from germline, CDR1 is MNHEY and CDR2 is SMNVEV (reference sequence). This CDR3 contains 15 residues. The CDR3, as DNA: TGTGCCAGCAGTTTCTCGCAGGGGATTCGCTACGAGCAGTACTTC. It translates to CASSFSQGIRYEQYF.

The CDR3 sequence: CASSPRYGGEQFF. The CDR3 DNA reads TGTGCCAGCAGCCCACGGTACGGGGGGGAGCAGTTCTTC. The genes are TRBV3-1 (or the pseudogene TRBV3-2) and TRBJ2-1, with 7 nucleotides matching TRBD2. J lost 10 bases, V lost 4 bases, and 7 bases had no gene match. The CDR3 totals 13 residues. The germline V gene encodes CDR1 LGHDT and CDR2 YNNKEL (reference sequence).

For the CDR3, the DNA is TGCAGCGTTGAAGATCGTGGGGCAGGGAGGTCGAGAGGAAACACCATATATTTT. Translation: CSVEDRGAGRSRGNTIYF. The chain uses TRBV29-1 and TRBJ1-3; maybe TRBD1 (5 bases). CDR3 length: 18 residues. CDR1 is SQVTM, CDR2 ANQGSEA, per germline. Between the trimmed V and J ends, which lost 0 bases and 4 bases, there was a span of 22 bases. Using reference TRBV29-1 and TRBJ1-3 for the parts outside the CDR3, the full variable domain is SAVISQKPSRDICQRGTSLTIQCQVDSQVTMMFWYRQQPGQSLTLIATANQGSEATYESGFVIDKFPISRPNLTFSTLTVSNMSPEDSSIYLCSVEDRGAGRSRGNTIYFGEGSWLTVV.

This clone showed up just a few times. The germline gene is not matched at one end of the junction; a read error may be the cause. V usage is TRBV12-3 or TRBV12-4 and J usage is TRBJ1-4; unclear D gene. The CDR3 is 13 residues long. The CDR3 DNA follows: TGTGCCAGCAGATTTCACCCAAATGAGAAACTGTTTTTT. It yields the protein CASRFHPNEKLFF.

This clone appeared a few times. The V call is TRBV4-1, the J call TRBJ2-7; 12 positions match TRBD2. This CDR3 comprises 15 residues. The V gene end was trimmed by 1 base and the J gene end by 2 bases; junction bases not matched to a gene: 0. Germline V gives CDR1 MGHRA, CDR2 YSYEKL. The chain's CDR3 is CASSQGTSGTYEQYF. CDR3 coding DNA: TGCGCCAGCAGCCAAGGGACTAGCGGGACCTACGAGCAGTACTTC.

The chain joins TRBV5-6 to TRBJ2-4, with D unclear. CDR1 and CDR2 (germline): SGHDT, YYEEEE. This CDR3 spans 12 amino acids. Trimming removed 0 bases at V and 6 bases at J, with 4 bases between. CDR3 amino acids: CASSLVGNIQYF. The DNA of the CDR3 is TGTGCCAGCAGCTTGGTCGGAAACATTCAGTACTTC.

V is TRBV5-6 and J is TRBJ2-6; 8 bases align to TRBD1. Germline V gene data show CDR1 as SGHDT and CDR2 as YYEEEE. The V and J ends lost 7 bases and 1 base, in that order; junction bases with no gene match: 10. The CDR3 extends over 17 amino acids. Written as DNA, the CDR3 is TGTGCCAGCCAACTCGACAGGGGAGTGTCTGGGGCCAACGTCCTGACTTTC. Translated, it gives CASQLDRGVSGANVLTF.

The CDR3 DNA reads TGTGCCAGTAGTACCCCAGACTTTCCTTCTTACAATGAGCAGTTCTTC. Residues: CASSTPDFPSYNEQFF. V gene TRBV19 combines with J gene TRBJ2-1; D remains ambiguous. The V end lost 4 bases, the J end lost 4 bases, and 17 bases lay between the germline ends. In germline, CDR1 is LNHDA, CDR2 SQIVND (reference sequence). The CDR3 spans 16 residues.

This sequence joins TRBV7-9 and TRBJ2-2; D gene unclear. The CDR3 covers 15 residues. V dropped 5 bases and J dropped 6 bases, with 16 bases sitting between them. The germline V gene has CDR1 SEHNR and CDR2 FQNEAQ (reference sequence). The CDR3 DNA is TGTGCCAGCAGCCGATTAGAACTCAGCGCCGGGGAGCTGTTTTTT. It is translated as CASSRLELSAGELFF. Drawing the rest from reference TRBV7-9 and TRBJ2-2, the complete variable domain is DTGVSQNPRHKITKRGQNVTFRCDPISEHNRLYWYRQTLGQGPEFLTYFQNEAQLEKSRLLSDRFSAERPKGSFSTLEIQRTEQGDSAMYLCASSRLELSAGELFFGEGSRLTVL.

The chain recombines TRBV4-2 with TRBJ1-3; 8 bases map to TRBD1. The CDR3 spans 16 residues. Trimming removed 0 bases from V and 8 bases from J; junction bases left unmatched: 9. The germline V gene encodes CDR1 LGHNA and CDR2 YNFKEQ. The CDR3 DNA reads TGTGCCAGCAGCCAAGACTCAGGGGGCCTCGTAGACACCATATATTTT. As protein: CASSQDSGGLVDTIYF.

The chain combines TRBV12-3 or TRBV12-4 with TRBJ2-7; TRBD1 matches 8 bases. Trimming removed 4 bases from V and 3 bases from J; junction bases left unmatched: 2. This CDR3 contains 13 residues. As DNA, the CDR3 is TGTGCCAGCAGTTGGACAGGGATCTACGAGCAGTACTTC. Protein: CASSWTGIYEQYF.

CDR3 nucleotide sequence: TGCGCCAGCAGCCCCGGACAGGTTAACTATGGCTACACCTTC. Its protein product is CASSPGQVNYGYTF. This chain connects TRBV5-1 to TRBJ1-2; 7 nucleotides align to TRBD1. Per germline, CDR1 SGHRS and CDR2 YFSETQ. V shed 4 bases, J shed 1 base, and the junction held 4 bases outside the gene matches. The CDR3 runs 14 residues.

The chain has TRBV27 and TRBJ2-2, with 7 positions matching TRBD2. V shed 0 bases and J 6 bases; nucleotides not matched to a gene: 10. Germline assignment: CDR1 MNHEY and CDR2 SMNVEV (reference sequence). The CDR3 is made up of 17 amino acids. This chain's CDR3 is CASSLSRVGAGPGELFF. For the CDR3, the DNA is TGTGCCAGCAGTTTATCCAGAGTGGGAGCGGGACCCGGGGAGCTGTTTTTT.

This sequence joins TRBV10-3 and TRBJ2-7, with 10 bases identical to TRBD2. Trimming cost V 6 bases and J 5 bases; bases outside gene matches: 13. The CDR3 covers 16 residues. CDR1 is ENHRY and CDR2 is SYGVKD in the germline V gene. CDR3 protein: CAIRDPASGGGDEQYF. In DNA, the CDR3 is TGTGCCATCAGGGATCCAGCCAGCGGGGGGGGAGACGAGCAGTACTTC.

This clone was detected once. This chain links TRBV18 with TRBJ2-7; perhaps TRBD1 as D (5 bases). Trimming shortened V by 2 bases and J by 2 bases, and 10 bases separated the two germline ends. The CDR3 totals 14 residues. CDR1 is KGHSH and CDR2 is LQKENI in the germline V gene. CDR3 nucleotides: TGTGCCAGCTCACCAGACAGAATCACCTACGAGCAGTACTTC. This encodes CASSPDRITYEQYF.

This clone has only one observation. The chain is built from TRBV6-5 and TRBJ2-2; 11 bases map to TRBD1. CDR3 size: 15 residues. Germline loops: CDR1 MNHEY, CDR2 SVGAGI. The trim removed 6 bases at V and 5 bases at J, leaving 5 bases unmatched. CDR3 in amino acids: CASSKDRGLTGELFF. The CDR3 DNA is TGTGCCAGCAGCAAGGACAGGGGGCTGACCGGGGAGCTGTTTTTT.

The rearrangement uses TRBV5-6 and TRBJ1-2; D is ambiguous. The V and J ends lost 0 bases and 5 bases respectively, with 14 bases between them. The CDR3 is 15 residues long. Germline values: CDR1 SGHDT, CDR2 YYEEEE. CDR3 DNA sequence: TGTGCCAGCAGCTTGGGGGCCAGTTTCAGTTATGGCTACACCTTC. Encoded protein: CASSLGASFSYGYTF.

The V and J genes are TRBV20-1 and TRBJ1-2, with 9 bases aligning to TRBD1. Trimming cost V 3 bases and J 2 bases; bases outside gene matches: 7. The CDR3 totals 15 residues. CDR1 is DFQATT and CDR2 is SNEGSKA in the germline V gene (reference sequence). The CDR3 loop is CSASAPGTGNYGYTF. As DNA, the CDR3 is TGCAGTGCTAGTGCCCCGGGGACAGGGAACTATGGCTACACCTTC.

The chain links TRBV5-1 to TRBJ2-1; possibly TRBD1 for D (6 bases). The CDR3 length is 12 residues. In germline, CDR1 is SGHRS, CDR2 YFSETQ. V lost 4 bases and J lost 6, with 8 bases in between. CDR3 amino acids: CASSADSNEQFF. CDR3 coding DNA: TGCGCCAGCAGCGCGGACAGCAATGAGCAGTTCTTC.